Included here is one TCR beta chain sequence, with context. Its antigen is unknown. The data stem from a study of vaccination effects on CD4 cells after COVID-19. Assay used: immunoSEQ multiplex PCR; TCRdb lists only in-frame clones, some missing. Among 62,000 or so clones listed, under 90% were seen once. V lost 0 bases and J 5 bases, leaving 4 bases between the germline ends. Germline V gene data show CDR1 as MGHRA and CDR2 as YSYEKL. The length of the CDR3 is 12 residues. Sequencing was preceded by expansion of antigen-specific CD4+ T cells with viral peptide pools in the ViraFEST assay. Culturing for 10 days preceded CD4+ T cell isolation. Having tested negative for nucleocapsid antibodies, the vaccine recipients showed no prior SARS-CoV-2 infection.

The sample here was CD4+ T cells from PBMCs cultured with SARS-CoV-2 spike peptides, taken before COVID-19 vaccination. This TCR came from a human donor who received a COVID-19 vaccine. The rearrangement links TRBV4-1 to TRBJ2-5; D is undetermined. Here the CDR3 reads CASSQDQETQYF. In DNA, the CDR3 is TGCGCCAGCAGCCAAGATCAGGAGACCCAGTACTTC.